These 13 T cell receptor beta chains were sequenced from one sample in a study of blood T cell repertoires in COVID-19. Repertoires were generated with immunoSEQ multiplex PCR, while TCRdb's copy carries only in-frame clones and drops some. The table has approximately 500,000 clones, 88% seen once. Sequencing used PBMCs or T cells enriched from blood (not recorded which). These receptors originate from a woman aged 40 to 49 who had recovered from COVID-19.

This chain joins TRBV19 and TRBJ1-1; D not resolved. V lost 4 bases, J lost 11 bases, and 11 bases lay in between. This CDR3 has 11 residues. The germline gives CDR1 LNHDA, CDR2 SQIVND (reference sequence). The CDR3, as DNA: TGTGCCAGTAGTAAAGGGCGGGTCGCTTTCTTT. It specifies CASSKGRVAFF.

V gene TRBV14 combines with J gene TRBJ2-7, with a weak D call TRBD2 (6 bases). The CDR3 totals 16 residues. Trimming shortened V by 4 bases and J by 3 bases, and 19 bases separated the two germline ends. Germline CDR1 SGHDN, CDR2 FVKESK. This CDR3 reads CASSPERLGRNYEQYF. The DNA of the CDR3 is TGTGCCAGCAGCCCGGAGAGGTTAGGGAGGAACTACGAGCAGTACTTC.

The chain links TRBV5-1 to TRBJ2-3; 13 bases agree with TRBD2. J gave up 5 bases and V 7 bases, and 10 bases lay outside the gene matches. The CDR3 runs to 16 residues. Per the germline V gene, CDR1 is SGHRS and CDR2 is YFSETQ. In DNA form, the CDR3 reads TGCGCCAGCGTCCAGGGACTAGCGGGACTCGGAGATACGCAGTATTTT. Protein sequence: CASVQGLAGLGDTQYF.

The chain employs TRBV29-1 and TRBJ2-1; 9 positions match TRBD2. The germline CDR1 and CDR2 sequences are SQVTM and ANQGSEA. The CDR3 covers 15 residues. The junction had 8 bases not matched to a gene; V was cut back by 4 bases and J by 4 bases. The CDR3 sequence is CSVGPPGLAYNEQFF. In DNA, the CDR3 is TGCAGCGTTGGCCCTCCGGGACTAGCATACAATGAGCAGTTCTTC.

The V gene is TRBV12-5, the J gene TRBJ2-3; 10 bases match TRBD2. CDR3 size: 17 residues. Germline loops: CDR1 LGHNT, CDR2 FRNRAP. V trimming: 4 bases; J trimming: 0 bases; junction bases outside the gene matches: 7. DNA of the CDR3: TGTGCTAGTGGTTCCACAAGCGGGAGGGCCAGCACAGATACGCAGTATTTT. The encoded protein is CASGSTSGRASTDTQYF.

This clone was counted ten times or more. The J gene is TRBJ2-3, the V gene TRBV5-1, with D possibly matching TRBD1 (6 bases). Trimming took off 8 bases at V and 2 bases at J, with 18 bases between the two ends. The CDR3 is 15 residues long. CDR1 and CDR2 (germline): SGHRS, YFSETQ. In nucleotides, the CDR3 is TGCGCCAGTACTTGGGCAGGACAGATCACAGATACGCAGTATTTT. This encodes CASTWAGQITDTQYF.

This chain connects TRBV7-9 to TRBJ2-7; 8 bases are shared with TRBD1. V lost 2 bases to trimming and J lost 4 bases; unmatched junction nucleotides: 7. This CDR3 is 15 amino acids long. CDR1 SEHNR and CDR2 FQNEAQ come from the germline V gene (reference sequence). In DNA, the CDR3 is TGTGCCAGCAGCTTATCCCGGACAGGGCAATACGAGCAGTACTTC. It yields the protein CASSLSRTGQYEQYF.

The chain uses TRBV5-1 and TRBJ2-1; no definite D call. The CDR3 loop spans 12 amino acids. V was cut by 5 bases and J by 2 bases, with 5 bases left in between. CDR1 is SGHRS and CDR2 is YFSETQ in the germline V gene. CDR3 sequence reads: CASSEAYNEQFF. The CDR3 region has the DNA TGCGCCAGCAGTGAGGCCTACAATGAGCAGTTCTTC.

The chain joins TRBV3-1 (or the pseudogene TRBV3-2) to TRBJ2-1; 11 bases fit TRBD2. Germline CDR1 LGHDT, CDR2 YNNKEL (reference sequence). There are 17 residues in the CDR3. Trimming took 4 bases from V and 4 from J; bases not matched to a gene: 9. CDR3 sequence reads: CASSRGPGLADYNEQFF. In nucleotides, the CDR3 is TGTGCCAGCAGCCGCGGACCGGGACTAGCGGATTACAATGAGCAGTTCTTC.

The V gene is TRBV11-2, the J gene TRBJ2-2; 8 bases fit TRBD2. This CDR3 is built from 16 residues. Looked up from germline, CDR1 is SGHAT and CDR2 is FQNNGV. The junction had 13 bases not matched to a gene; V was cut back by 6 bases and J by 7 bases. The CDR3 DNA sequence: TGTGCCAGCAGTCCACTCACGGGAGGGAAAAACGGGGAGCTGTTTTTT. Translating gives CASSPLTGGKNGELFF.

The CDR3 region has the DNA TGCGCCAGCAGCTTGAGGGGACAGAATGGAAACACCATATATTTT. This translates into CASSLRGQNGNTIYF. V gene TRBV5-1 combines with J gene TRBJ1-3; 7 bases are a match to TRBD1. The CDR3 totals 15 residues. Germline V CDR1 and CDR2: SGHRS, YFSETQ. V lost 1 base to trimming and J lost 3 bases; unmatched junction nucleotides: 4.

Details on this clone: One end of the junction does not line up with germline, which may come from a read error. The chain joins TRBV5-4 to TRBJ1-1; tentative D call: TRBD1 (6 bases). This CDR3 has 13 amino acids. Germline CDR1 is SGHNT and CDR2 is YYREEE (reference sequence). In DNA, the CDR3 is TGTGCCAGCACGGACAGCAGGAACACTGAAGTTTTCTTT. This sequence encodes CASTDSRNTEVFF.

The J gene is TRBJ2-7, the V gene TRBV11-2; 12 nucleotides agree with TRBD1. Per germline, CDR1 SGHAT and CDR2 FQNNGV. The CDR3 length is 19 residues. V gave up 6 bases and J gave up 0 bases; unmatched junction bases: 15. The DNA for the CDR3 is TGTGCCAGCAGTTATCCGGGACAGGGGGCCCTACAGAGCTCCTACGAGCAGTACTTC. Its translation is CASSYPGQGALQSSYEQYF. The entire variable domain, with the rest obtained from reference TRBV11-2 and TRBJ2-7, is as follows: EAGVAQSPRYKIIEKRQSVAFWCNPISGHATLYWYQQILGQGPKLLIQFQNNGVVDDSQLPKDRFSAERLKGVDSTLKIQPAKLEDSAVYLCASSYPGQGALQSSYEQYFGPGTRLTVT.